The rows below give T cell receptor beta chains drawn from one sample of a study of blood T cell repertoires in COVID-19. Produced via immunoSEQ multiplex PCR; TCRdb's table is partial and in-frame only. The sample gives more than 70,000 clones, about 93% of which show up once; roughly 0.72% is in the top ten. What was sequenced was peripheral blood. The receptors originated from a woman older than 75 with acute or convalescent COVID-19. CDR3s include the opening cysteine and the closing phenylalanine or tryptophan. The D gene is left open where the match is weak. Clone size is not always given. Where it is, it says once, few, many or a class for expanded clones.

size: -
J: TRBJ2-7
V: TRBV6-5
D: -
length: 11
DNA: TGTGCCAGCAGCAACACGTACGAGCAGTACTTC
CDR3: CASSNTYEQYF

size: once
J: TRBJ2-5
V: TRBV5-1
D: -
length: 13
DNA: TGCGCCAGCAGCTTTTTCCGGCAAGAGACCCAGTACTTC
CDR3: CASSFFRQETQYF

size: -
J: TRBJ1-1
V: TRBV20-1
D: TRBD1
length: 15
DNA: TGCAGTGCTAGTCCCGGGACAGTATCGAACACTGAAGCTTTCTTT
CDR3: CSASPGTVSNTEAFF

size: -
J: TRBJ1-6
V: TRBV6-5
D: -
length: 14
DNA: TGTGCCAGCAGATCCAGCTCCTATAATTCACCCCTCCACTTT
CDR3: CASRSSSYNSPLHF

size: -
J: TRBJ2-2
V: TRBV29-1
D: TRBD2
length: 13
DNA: TGCAGCGTTCGGGGGGGAAACACCGGGGAGCTGTTTTTT
CDR3: CSVRGGNTGELFF

size: -
J: TRBJ2-1
V: TRBV7-2
D: -
length: 15
DNA: TGTGCCAGCAGCTTAGTCACATGGACAGACAATGAGCAGTTCTTC
CDR3: CASSLVTWTDNEQFF

size: -
J: TRBJ2-7
V: TRBV24-1
D: -
length: 17
DNA: TGTGCCACCAGTGAGTCTTGGTGTAATAGGGGCTCCTACGAGCAGTACTTC
CDR3: CATSESWCNRGSYEQYF

size: -
J: TRBJ2-5
V: TRBV7-3
D: -
length: 15
DNA: TGTGCCAGCAGCTTAGTGGGAGGCCGGCAAGAGACCCAGTACTTC
CDR3: CASSLVGGRQETQYF

size: once
J: TRBJ2-5
V: TRBV18
D: -
length: 15
DNA: TGTGCCAGCTCCTCCTTAATCGACTTTCAAGAGACCCAGTACTTC
CDR3: CASSSLIDFQETQYF

size: once
J: TRBJ1-4
V: TRBV6-6
D: TRBD1
length: 14
DNA: TGTGCCAGCAGTCTCGCACAGGGGGCTGTAGAACTGTTTTTT
CDR3: CASSLAQGAVELFF

size: -
J: TRBJ2-1
V: TRBV7-6
D: -
length: 13
DNA: TGTGCCAGCAGCACTCCCTCCTACAATGAGCAGTTCTTC
CDR3: CASSTPSYNEQFF

size: -
J: TRBJ1-2
V: TRBV3-1/TRBV3-2
D: TRBD1
length: 14
DNA: TGTGCCAGCAGCCAAGACAGGGGGTACTATGGCTACACCTTC
CDR3: CASSQDRGYYGYTF

size: -
J: TRBJ2-7
V: TRBV28
D: TRBD2
length: 14
DNA: TGTGCCAGCAGTTTCGGGGGGGTATCCTACGAGCAGTACTTC
CDR3: CASSFGGVSYEQYF

size: -
J: TRBJ2-7
V: TRBV6-2/TRBV6-3
D: -
length: 13
DNA: TGTGCCAGCAGTTCCGAGGGAATGAGGGAGCAGTACTTC
CDR3: CASSSEGMREQYF

size: -
J: TRBJ1-3
V: TRBV29-1
D: -
length: 12
DNA: TGCAGCGTTGACAGGGGTGGAAACACCATATATTTT
CDR3: CSVDRGGNTIYF

size: -
J: TRBJ2-7
V: TRBV14
D: -
length: 13
DNA: TGTGCCAGCAGCCTAATCGGAGGTATCGAGCAGTACTTC
CDR3: CASSLIGGIEQYF

size: -
J: TRBJ1-2
V: TRBV5-6
D: -
length: 12
DNA: TGTGCCAGCAGTTTGAGGACTCATGGCTACACCTTC
CDR3: CASSLRTHGYTF

size: -
J: TRBJ1-1
V: TRBV12-3/TRBV12-4
D: TRBD1
length: 13
DNA: TGTGCCAGCAATAAACAGGGGGCGCTTGGAGCTTTCTTT
CDR3: CASNKQGALGAFF

size: -
J: TRBJ1-1
V: TRBV5-4
D: TRBD1
length: 16
DNA: TGTGCCAGCAGCGTGGGACAGGAGAGGGGGTACACTGAAGCTTTCTTT
CDR3: CASSVGQERGYTEAFF

size: -
J: TRBJ1-6
V: TRBV5-6
D: TRBD1
length: 14
DNA: TGTGCCAGCAGCTGGGACAGGGGTAATTCACCCCTCCACTTT
CDR3: CASSWDRGNSPLHF

size: -
J: TRBJ1-3
V: TRBV5-1
D: -
length: 16
DNA: TGCGCCAGCAGCTTGGCAGGGGCCAGCTCTGGAAACACCATATATTTT
CDR3: CASSLAGASSGNTIYF

size: -
J: TRBJ2-1
V: TRBV6-6
D: TRBD2
length: 15
DNA: TGTGCCAGCAGTTCCGTAGCGGGAGGGGTGAATGAGCAGTTCTTC
CDR3: CASSSVAGGVNEQFF

size: -
J: TRBJ1-4
V: TRBV7-9
D: TRBD1
length: 17
DNA: TGTGCCAGCAGCTTAGACGGGACAGGGATTCGATCGGGGAAACTGTTTTTT
CDR3: CASSLDGTGIRSGKLFF

size: -
J: TRBJ2-1
V: TRBV19
D: TRBD2
length: 15
DNA: TGTGCCAGTAGTATATTAGCGGGGGGTTTTAATGAGCAGTTCTTC
CDR3: CASSILAGGFNEQFF

size: -
J: TRBJ2-7
V: TRBV29-1
D: -
length: 11
DNA: TGCAGCGTTACCACAGGGTACGAGCAGTACTTC
CDR3: CSVTTGYEQYF

size: -
J: TRBJ1-5
V: TRBV6-2/TRBV6-3
D: -
length: 15
DNA: TGTGCCAGCAGTCCGGGGGGGACTGGCAATCAGCCCCAGCATTTT
CDR3: CASSPGGTGNQPQHF

size: -
J: TRBJ2-4
V: TRBV19
D: TRBD1
length: 15
DNA: TGTGCCAGTAGTCTCCGACAGGGCCCCAAAAACATTCAGTACTTC
CDR3: CASSLRQGPKNIQYF

size: -
J: TRBJ2-5
V: TRBV4-3
D: -
length: 13
DNA: TGCGCCAGCAGCCAAGGGCGAAGGGGGACCCAGTACTTC
CDR3: CASSQGRRGTQYF

size: -
J: TRBJ2-5
V: TRBV4-2
D: -
length: 14
DNA: TGTGCCAGCAGCCAAGAAAACAGGGAAGAGACCCAGTACTTC
CDR3: CASSQENREETQYF

size: -
J: TRBJ1-2
V: TRBV4-2
D: -
length: 15
DNA: TGTGCCAGCAGCCAGTTAAGGGGAGGAGACTATGGCTACACCTTC
CDR3: CASSQLRGGDYGYTF

size: -
J: TRBJ1-2
V: TRBV4-3
D: -
length: 17
DNA: TGCGCCAGCAGCCCCCGGGGGGGGGTTGAAGCTAACTATGGCTACACCTTC
CDR3: CASSPRGGVEANYGYTF

size: -
J: TRBJ2-2
V: TRBV7-3
D: TRBD2
length: 16
DNA: TGTGCCAGCAGCCCCAGACTAGCGGGGGGAACCGGGGAGCTGTTTTTT
CDR3: CASSPRLAGGTGELFF

size: -
J: TRBJ2-5
V: TRBV5-1
D: TRBD1
length: 16
DNA: TGCGCCAGCAGTAGAACCGGGACAGCGTACCAAGAGACCCAGTACTTC
CDR3: CASSRTGTAYQETQYF

size: -
J: TRBJ2-1
V: TRBV15
D: -
length: 14
DNA: TGTGCCACCAGCAGTCAGGAATCGTACAATGAGCAGTTCTTC
CDR3: CATSSQESYNEQFF

size: -
J: TRBJ1-4
V: TRBV6-6
D: -
length: 15
DNA: TGTGCCAGCTGGGAGTCGACACGGGTAAATGAAAAACTGTTTTTT
CDR3: CASWESTRVNEKLFF

size: -
J: TRBJ1-1
V: TRBV19
D: TRBD1
length: 16
DNA: TGTGCCAGTAGTAGCTCAGGACAGGGGGCGAGGACTGAAGCTTTCTTT
CDR3: CASSSSGQGARTEAFF

size: -
J: TRBJ1-3
V: TRBV11-2
D: TRBD1
length: 18
DNA: TGTGCCAGCAGCTTACGGACACAGGGGATGGCCTCTGGAAACACCATATATTTT
CDR3: CASSLRTQGMASGNTIYF

size: -
J: TRBJ2-2
V: TRBV4-2
D: TRBD1
length: 15
DNA: TGTGCCAGCAGCCCTGGGACAGGGGGCACCGGGGAGCTGTTTTTT
CDR3: CASSPGTGGTGELFF

size: -
J: TRBJ1-6
V: TRBV13
D: TRBD1
length: 14
DNA: TGTGCCAGCAGCTCCCGGACAGGGGGTTCACCCCTCCACTTT
CDR3: CASSSRTGGSPLHF

size: -
J: TRBJ2-1
V: TRBV18
D: -
length: 14
DNA: TGTGCCAGCTCAGCGGTACAGGGAGTGGAGGAGCAGTTCTTC
CDR3: CASSAVQGVEEQFF

size: -
J: TRBJ1-6
V: TRBV5-1
D: TRBD1
length: 13
DNA: TGCGCCAGCCGGGACAGGCAGAATTCACCCCTCCACTTT
CDR3: CASRDRQNSPLHF

size: -
J: TRBJ2-7
V: TRBV5-1
D: -
length: 15
DNA: TGCGCCAGCACCCCTGGGCAGGGATGGTCCTACGAGCAGTACTTC
CDR3: CASTPGQGWSYEQYF

size: -
J: TRBJ1-5
V: TRBV28
D: TRBD1
length: 15
DNA: TGTGCCAGCAGCCGCGCAGGGACAGGGGTCCGCCTCAAGCATTTT
CDR3: CASSRAGTGVRLKHF

size: -
J: TRBJ1-2
V: TRBV3-1/TRBV3-2
D: -
length: 14
DNA: TGTGCCAGCAGCCAAGTGGAGGGGTTGGCTGGCTACACCTTC
CDR3: CASSQVEGLAGYTF

size: once
J: TRBJ1-1
V: TRBV7-2
D: -
length: 16
DNA: TGTGCCAGCAGCTTTATTGGGCGCCGGCCGAACACTGAAGCTTTCTTT
CDR3: CASSFIGRRPNTEAFF